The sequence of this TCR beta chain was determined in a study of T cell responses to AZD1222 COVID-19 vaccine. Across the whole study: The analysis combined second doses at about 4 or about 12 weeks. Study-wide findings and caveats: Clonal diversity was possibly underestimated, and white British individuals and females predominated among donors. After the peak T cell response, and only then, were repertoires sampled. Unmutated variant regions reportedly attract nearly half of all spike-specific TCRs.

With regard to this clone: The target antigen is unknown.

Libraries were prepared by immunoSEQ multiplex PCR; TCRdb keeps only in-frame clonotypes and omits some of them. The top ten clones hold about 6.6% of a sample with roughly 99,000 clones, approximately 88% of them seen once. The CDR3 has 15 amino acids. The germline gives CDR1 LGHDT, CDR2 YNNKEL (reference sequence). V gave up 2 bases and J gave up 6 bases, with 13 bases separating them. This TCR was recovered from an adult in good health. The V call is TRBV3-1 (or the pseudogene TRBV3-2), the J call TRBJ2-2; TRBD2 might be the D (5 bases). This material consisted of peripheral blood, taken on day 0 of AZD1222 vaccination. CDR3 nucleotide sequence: TGTGCCAGCAGCCAAACCCTCGTGAGGGCCGGGGAGCTGTTTTTT. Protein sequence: CASSQTLVRAGELFF.